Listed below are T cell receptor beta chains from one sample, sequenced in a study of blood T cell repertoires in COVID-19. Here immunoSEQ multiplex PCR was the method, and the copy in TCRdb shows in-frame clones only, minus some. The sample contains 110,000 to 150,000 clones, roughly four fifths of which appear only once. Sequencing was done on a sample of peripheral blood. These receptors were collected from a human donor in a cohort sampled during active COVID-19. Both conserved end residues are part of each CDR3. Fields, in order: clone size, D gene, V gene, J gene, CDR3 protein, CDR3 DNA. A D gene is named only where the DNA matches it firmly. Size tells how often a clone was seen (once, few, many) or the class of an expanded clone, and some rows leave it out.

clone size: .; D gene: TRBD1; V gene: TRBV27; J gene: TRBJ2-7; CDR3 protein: CASSRQNRDRAYEQYF; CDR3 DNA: TGTGCCAGCAGTCGGCAGAACCGGGACAGGGCGTACGAGCAGTACTTC
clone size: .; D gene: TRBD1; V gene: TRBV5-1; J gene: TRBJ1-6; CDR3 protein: CASSSRQGTSGSPLHF; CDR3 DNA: TGCGCCAGCAGCTCACGACAGGGTACGTCAGGTTCACCCCTCCACTTT
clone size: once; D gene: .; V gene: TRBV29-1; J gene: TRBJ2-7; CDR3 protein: CSVAVGVEYEQYF; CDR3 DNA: TGCAGCGTTGCTGTGGGTGTGGAGTACGAGCAGTACTTC
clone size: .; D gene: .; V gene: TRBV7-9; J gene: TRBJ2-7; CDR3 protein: CASSLGGGTYEQYF; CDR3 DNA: TGTGCCAGCAGCTTAGGTGGCGGAACCTACGAGCAGTACTTC
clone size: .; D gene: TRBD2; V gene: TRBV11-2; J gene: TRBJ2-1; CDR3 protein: CASSSLYRGGRVDEQFF; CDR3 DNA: TGTGCCAGCAGCTCCTTATACCGCGGGGGGCGAGTAGATGAGCAGTTCTTC
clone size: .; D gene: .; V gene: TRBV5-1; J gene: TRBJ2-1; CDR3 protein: CASSLVSSEQFF; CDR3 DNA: TGCGCCAGCAGCTTGGTGAGTAGTGAGCAGTTCTTC
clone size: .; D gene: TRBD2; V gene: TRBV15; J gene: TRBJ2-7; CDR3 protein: CATSSPLAGDYEQYF; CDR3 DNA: TGTGCCACCAGCTCACCACTAGCGGGGGACTACGAGCAGTACTTC
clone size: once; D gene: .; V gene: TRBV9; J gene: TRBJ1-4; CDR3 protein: CASSVEGGGSGLNEKLFF; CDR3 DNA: TGTGCCAGCAGCGTAGAAGGTGGTGGTTCCGGACTCAATGAAAAACTGTTTTTT
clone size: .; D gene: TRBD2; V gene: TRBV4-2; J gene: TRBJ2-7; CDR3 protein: CASSQGAGVHYEQYF; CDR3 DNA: TGTGCCAGCAGCCAAGGGGCGGGGGTCCACTACGAGCAGTACTTC
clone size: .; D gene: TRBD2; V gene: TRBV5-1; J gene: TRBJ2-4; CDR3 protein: CASSLRSGVGENIQYF; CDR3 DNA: TGCGCCAGCAGCTTGCGGAGCGGGGTGGGGGAAAACATTCAGTACTTC
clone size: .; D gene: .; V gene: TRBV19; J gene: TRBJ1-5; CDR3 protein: CASSPRRGQFGNQPQHF; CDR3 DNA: TGTGCCAGTAGTCCAAGGAGAGGACAGTTCGGCAATCAGCCCCAGCATTTT
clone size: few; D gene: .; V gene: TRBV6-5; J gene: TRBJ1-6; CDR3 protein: CASVRAGYNSPLHF; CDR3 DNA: TGTGCCAGCGTGCGGGCGGGGTATAATTCACCCCTCCACTTT
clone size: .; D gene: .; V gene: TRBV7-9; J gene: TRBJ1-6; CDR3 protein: CASSLVVQYNSPLHF; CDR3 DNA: TGTGCCAGCAGCTTAGTAGTACAGTATAATTCACCCCTCCACTTT
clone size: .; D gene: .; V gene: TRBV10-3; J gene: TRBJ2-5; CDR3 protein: CAISEAGDFLETQYF; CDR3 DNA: TGTGCCATCAGTGAGGCAGGGGATTTTTTAGAGACCCAGTACTTC
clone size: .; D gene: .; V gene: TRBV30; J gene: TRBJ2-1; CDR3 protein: CAWSVGVGASEQFF; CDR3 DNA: TGTGCCTGGAGTGTAGGGGTGGGGGCCAGTGAGCAGTTCTTC
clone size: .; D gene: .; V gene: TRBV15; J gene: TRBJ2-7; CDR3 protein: CATSRDLDAYEQYF; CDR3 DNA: TGTGCCACCAGCAGAGATCTAGATGCTTACGAGCAGTACTTC
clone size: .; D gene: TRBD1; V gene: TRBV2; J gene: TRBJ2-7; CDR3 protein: CASSDDRVRQYF; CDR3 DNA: TGTGCCAGCAGTGATGACAGGGTCCGGCAGTACTTC
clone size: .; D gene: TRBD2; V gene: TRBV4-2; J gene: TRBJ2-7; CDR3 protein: CASSQGISGGTLTYEQYF; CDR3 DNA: TGTGCCAGCAGCCAAGGCATTAGCGGGGGGACACTAACCTACGAGCAGTACTTC